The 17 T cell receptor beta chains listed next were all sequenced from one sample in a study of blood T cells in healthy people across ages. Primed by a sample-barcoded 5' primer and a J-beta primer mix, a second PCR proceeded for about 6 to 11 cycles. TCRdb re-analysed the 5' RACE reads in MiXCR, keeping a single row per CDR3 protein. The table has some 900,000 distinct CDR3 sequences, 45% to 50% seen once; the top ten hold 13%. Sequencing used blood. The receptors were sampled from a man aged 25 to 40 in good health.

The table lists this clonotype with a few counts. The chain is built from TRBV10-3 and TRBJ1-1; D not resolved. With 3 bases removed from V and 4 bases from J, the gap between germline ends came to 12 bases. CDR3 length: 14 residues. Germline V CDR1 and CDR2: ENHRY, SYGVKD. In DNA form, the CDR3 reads TGTGCCATCAGTGACCTGTCCCGGGGCACTGAAGCTTTCTTT. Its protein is CAISDLSRGTEAFF.

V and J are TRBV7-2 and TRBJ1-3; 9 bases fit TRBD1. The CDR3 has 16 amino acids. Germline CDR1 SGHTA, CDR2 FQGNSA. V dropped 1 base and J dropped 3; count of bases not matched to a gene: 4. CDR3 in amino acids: CASSLDRGLIGNTIYF. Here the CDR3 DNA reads TGTGCCAGCAGCTTAGACAGGGGGCTTATTGGAAACACCATATATTTT. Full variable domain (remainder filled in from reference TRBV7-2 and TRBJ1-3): GAGVSQSPSNKVTEKGKDVELRCDPISGHTALYWYRQSLGQGLEFLIYFQGNSAPDKSGLPSDRFSAERTGGSVSTLTIQRTQQEDSAVYLCASSLDRGLIGNTIYFGEGSWLTVV.

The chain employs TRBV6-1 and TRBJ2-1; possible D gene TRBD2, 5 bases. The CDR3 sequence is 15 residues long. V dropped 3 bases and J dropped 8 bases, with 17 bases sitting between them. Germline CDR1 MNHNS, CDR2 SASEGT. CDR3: CASSDLAPSAHEQFF. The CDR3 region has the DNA TGTGCCAGCAGTGATCTAGCCCCATCAGCACATGAGCAGTTCTTC.

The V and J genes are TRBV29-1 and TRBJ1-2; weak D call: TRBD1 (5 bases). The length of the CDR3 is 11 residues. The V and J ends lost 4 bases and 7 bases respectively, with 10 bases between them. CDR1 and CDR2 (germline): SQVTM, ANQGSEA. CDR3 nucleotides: TGCAGCGTTGCGGTGGGGCCTGGCTACACCTTC. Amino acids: CSVAVGPGYTF.

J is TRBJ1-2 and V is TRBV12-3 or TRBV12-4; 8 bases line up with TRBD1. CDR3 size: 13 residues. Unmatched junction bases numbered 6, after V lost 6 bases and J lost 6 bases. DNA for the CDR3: TGTGCCAGCAGGCAGACAGGGGCGGATGGCTACACCTTC. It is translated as CASRQTGADGYTF.

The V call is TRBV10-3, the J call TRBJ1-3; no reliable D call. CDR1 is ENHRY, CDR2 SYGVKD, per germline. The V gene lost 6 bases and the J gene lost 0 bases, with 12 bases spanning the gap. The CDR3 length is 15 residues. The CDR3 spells CAISPTQSSGNTIYF. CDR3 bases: TGTGCCATCAGCCCAACTCAAAGCTCTGGAAACACCATATATTTT.

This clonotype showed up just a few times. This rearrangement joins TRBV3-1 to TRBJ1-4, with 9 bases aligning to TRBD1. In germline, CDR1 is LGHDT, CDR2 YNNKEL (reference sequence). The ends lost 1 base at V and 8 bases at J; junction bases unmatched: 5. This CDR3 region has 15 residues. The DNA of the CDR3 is TGTGCCAGCAGCCAAGGAGGGACAGGGTGGGAAAAACTGTTTTTT. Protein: CASSQGGTGWEKLFF.

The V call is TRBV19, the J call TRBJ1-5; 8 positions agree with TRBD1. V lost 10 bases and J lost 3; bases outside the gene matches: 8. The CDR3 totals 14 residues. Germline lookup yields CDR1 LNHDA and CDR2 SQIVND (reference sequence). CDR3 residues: CATKGTGFNQPQHF. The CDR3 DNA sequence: TGTGCCACCAAGGGGACAGGTTTCAATCAGCCCCAGCATTTT.

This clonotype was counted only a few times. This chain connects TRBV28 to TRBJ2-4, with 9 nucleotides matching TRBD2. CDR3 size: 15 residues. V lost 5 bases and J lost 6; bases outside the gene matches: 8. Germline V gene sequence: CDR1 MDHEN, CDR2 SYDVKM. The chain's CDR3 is CASSPGLAVGNIQYF. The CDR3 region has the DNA TGTGCCAGCAGTCCGGGACTAGCTGTCGGAAACATTCAGTACTTC.

The CDR3 nucleotides are TGCGCCAGCAGCGCGACAGGGGGAGTGAACACTGAAGCTTTCTTT. Encoded protein: CASSATGGVNTEAFF. The gene calls are TRBV5-1 and TRBJ1-1, with 9 bases fitting TRBD1. This CDR3 has 15 amino acids. J gave up 0 bases and V 4 bases, and 4 bases lay outside the gene matches. From germline, CDR1 is SGHRS and CDR2 YFSETQ.

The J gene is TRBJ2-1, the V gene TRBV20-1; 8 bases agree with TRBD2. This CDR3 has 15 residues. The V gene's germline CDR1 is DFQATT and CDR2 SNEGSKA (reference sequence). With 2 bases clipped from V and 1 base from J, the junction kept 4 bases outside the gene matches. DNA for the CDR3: TGCAGTGCTAGACCCCTAGCGGGTTCCTACAATGAGCAGTTCTTC. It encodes CSARPLAGSYNEQFF.

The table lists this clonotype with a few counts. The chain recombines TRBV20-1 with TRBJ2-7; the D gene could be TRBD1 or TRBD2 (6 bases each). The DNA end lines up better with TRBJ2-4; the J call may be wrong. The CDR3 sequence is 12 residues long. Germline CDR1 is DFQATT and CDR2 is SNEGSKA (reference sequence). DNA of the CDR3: TGCAGTGCTAGCCAAAGGGGGGACATTCAGTACTTC. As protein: CSASQRGDIQYF.

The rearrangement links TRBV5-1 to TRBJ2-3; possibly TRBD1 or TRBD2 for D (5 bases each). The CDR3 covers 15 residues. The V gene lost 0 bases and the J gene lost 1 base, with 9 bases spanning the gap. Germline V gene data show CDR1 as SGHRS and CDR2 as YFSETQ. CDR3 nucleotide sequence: TGCGCCAGCAGCTTGGAGGGACCCGGCACAGATACGCAGTATTTT. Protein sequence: CASSLEGPGTDTQYF.

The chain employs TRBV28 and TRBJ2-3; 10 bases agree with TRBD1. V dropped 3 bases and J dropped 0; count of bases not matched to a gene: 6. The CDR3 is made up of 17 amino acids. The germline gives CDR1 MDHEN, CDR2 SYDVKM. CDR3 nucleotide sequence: TGTGCCAGCAGTTTGGGGACAGGGGCAATTAGCACAGATACGCAGTATTTT. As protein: CASSLGTGAISTDTQYF.

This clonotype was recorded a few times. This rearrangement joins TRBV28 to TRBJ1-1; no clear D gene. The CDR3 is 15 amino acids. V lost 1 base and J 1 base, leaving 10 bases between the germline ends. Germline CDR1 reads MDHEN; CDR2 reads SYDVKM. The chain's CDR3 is CASSLFRNQNTEAFF. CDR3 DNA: TGTGCCAGCAGTTTATTCAGGAATCAGAACACTGAAGCTTTCTTT.

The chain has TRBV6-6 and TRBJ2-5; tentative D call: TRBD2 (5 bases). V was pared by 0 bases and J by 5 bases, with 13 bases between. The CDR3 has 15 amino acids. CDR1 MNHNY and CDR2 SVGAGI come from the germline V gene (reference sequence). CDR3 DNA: TGTGCCAGCAGTTACTCAGTCGGGGAATGGGAGACCCAGTACTTC. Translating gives CASSYSVGEWETQYF.

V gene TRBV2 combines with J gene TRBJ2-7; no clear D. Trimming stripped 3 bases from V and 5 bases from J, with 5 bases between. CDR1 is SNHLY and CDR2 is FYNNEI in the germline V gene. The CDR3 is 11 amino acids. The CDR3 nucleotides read TGTGCCAGCAGTGACCTTAACGAGCAGTACTTC. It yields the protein CASSDLNEQYF.